This T cell receptor (beta chain) was retrieved from a study of cytomegalovirus exposure and HLA in healthy donors. Study-wide background: As an earlier analysis found, 150 million to 200 million T cells yielded 90 million to 140 million unique TCR beta sequences. Notes on the study in general: Later, an analysis found that common viral pathogens appeared to be linked with several of the most significant clusters. The authors enumerated 150 to 200 TCR beta chains as linked to cytomegalovirus.

The PCR was carried out with 60 Vbeta primers and 13 Jbeta primers. Some clones are missing from TCRdb's copy, which holds only in-frame ones; the method was immunoSEQ multiplex PCR. The table records approximately 120,000 clones, 75% to 80% of them present only once. Points on this clone: Its target is unknown.

This CDR3 has 13 residues. CDR1 is GTSNPN and CDR2 is SVGIG in the germline V gene (reference sequence). Sequenced material: PBMCs. The sequence derives from a man in his forties or fifties in good health and CMV-seronegative. This chain uses TRBV30 with TRBJ1-1; D unresolved. CDR3: CVKRRGPNTEAFF. The CDR3 DNA reads TGTGTCAAACGGAGAGGGCCGAACACTGAAGCTTTCTTT.